This T cell receptor beta chain was identified in a study of T cells in Graves' hyperthyroidism and ophthalmopathy. Researchers took RNA transcripts and amplified the TCR beta CDR3 regions from them. HTBI primers were used for first-round RT-PCR of the TCR CDR3. TCRdb re-called the multiplex PCR reads through MiXCR, storing one row per CDR3 protein. The profile shows about 610,000 distinct CDR3 sequences, 14% to 15% of them singletons. General study findings and limits: Appearing also in blood were most of the thyroid clonotypes expanded above 0.001.

Trimming pared 7 bases from V and 6 bases from J, leaving 10 bases between. From germline, CDR1 is DFQATT and CDR2 SNEGSKA (reference sequence). The CDR3 consists of 10 residues. This clonotype was seen repeatedly, ten times or more. Its specificity is not known. The chain couples TRBV20-1 to TRBJ2-7; D unresolved. Sequencing input: blood. This receptor was identified in a middle-aged woman with Graves' ophthalmopathy. The CDR3 loop is CSVSGGEQYF. In nucleotides, the CDR3 is TGCAGTGTCAGTGGTGGCGAGCAGTACTTC.